This paragraph covers one T cell receptor (beta chain) sequence. TCRdb analysed the PCR reads with MiXCR anew, one entry per CDR3 protein. The sample lists roughly 4,700 distinct CDR3 sequences, roughly 35% occurring once. The data were obtained in a study of immune characterization of retroperitoneal liposarcoma. This CDR3 spans 17 amino acids. V was pared by 5 bases and J by 7 bases, with 17 bases of the junction left unmatched. Germline V gene lookup returns CDR1 SGHTA and CDR2 FQGNSA. The receptor comes from a male donor with retroperitoneal liposarcoma. What was sequenced was tumor tissue. The J gene is TRBJ2-3, the V gene TRBV7-2; TRBD2 matches 8 bases. CDR3 coding DNA: TGTGCCAGCAGCCCCACGCTGGGCGGGGGGCAAACCAATACGCAGTATTTT. It is translated as CASSPTLGGGQTNTQYF.